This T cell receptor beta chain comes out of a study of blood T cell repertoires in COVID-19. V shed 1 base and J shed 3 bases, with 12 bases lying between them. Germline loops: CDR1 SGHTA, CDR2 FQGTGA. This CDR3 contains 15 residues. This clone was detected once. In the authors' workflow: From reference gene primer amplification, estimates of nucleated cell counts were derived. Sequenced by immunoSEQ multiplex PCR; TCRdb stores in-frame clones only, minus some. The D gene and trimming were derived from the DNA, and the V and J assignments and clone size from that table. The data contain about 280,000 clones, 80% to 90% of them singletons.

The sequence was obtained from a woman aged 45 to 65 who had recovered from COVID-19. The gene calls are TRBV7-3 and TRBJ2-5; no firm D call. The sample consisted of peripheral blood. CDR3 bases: TGTGCCAGCAGCTTAATGAGTGCCCCAAAAGAGACCCAGTACTTC. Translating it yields CASSLMSAPKETQYF.